The 21 T cell receptor beta chains given below trace back to one sample, sequenced in a study of T cell changes during pregnancy in multiple sclerosis. TCRdb's copy holds only in-frame clones and misses some; the assay was immunoSEQ multiplex PCR. The sample includes 56,000 or so clones, approximately 92% of them seen just once. This sample comprised CD4+ T cells from peripheral blood mononuclear cells, obtained in the third trimester of pregnancy. The receptors were gathered from a female donor with multiple sclerosis, enrolled in a pregnancy study.

The chain is built from TRBV9 and TRBJ2-7, with 8 bases matching TRBD1. The CDR3 totals 14 residues. The J segment lost 1 base and the V segment lost 3 bases, leaving 3 bases of the junction unmatched. Per the germline V gene, CDR1 is SGDLS and CDR2 is YYNGEE. DNA of the CDR3: TGTGCCAGCAGCGCCCGGGACAGGTCCTACGAGCAGTACTTC. Translation: CASSARDRSYEQYF.

The V gene is TRBV27, the J gene TRBJ2-3; the D is unclear. The CDR3 is 13 amino acids. The germline CDR1 and CDR2 sequences are MNHEY and SMNVEV (reference sequence). Trimming stripped 7 bases from V and 6 bases from J, with 14 bases between. CDR3 bases: TGTGCCAGCACCTCGTCAGTGAGGGATACGCAGTATTTT. The encoded protein is CASTSSVRDTQYF.

CDR3 protein: CASSDHRVRQPQHF. The CDR3 DNA is TGTGCCAGTAGTGATCACAGGGTCCGGCAGCCCCAGCATTTT. The chain recombines TRBV19 with TRBJ1-5, with D tentatively TRBD1 (6 bases). The germline V and J ends were trimmed by 5 bases and 7 bases, with 15 bases remaining between them. The CDR3 is made up of 14 amino acids. The V gene's germline CDR1 is LNHDA and CDR2 SQIVND (reference sequence).

This clone was seen only once. The CDR3 here is CATSRGRLAREQYF. DNA of the CDR3: TGTGCCACCAGCAGAGGCAGACTAGCGCGGGAGCAGTACTTC. The chain links TRBV15 to TRBJ2-7, with 8 bases fitting TRBD2. The CDR3 length is 14 residues. V lost 1 base and J lost 7; bases outside the gene matches: 6. Germline CDR1 and CDR2: LNHNV and YYDKDF (reference sequence).

This clone was detected once. CDR3 in amino acids: CASTPNAPAGQFF. In nucleotides, the CDR3 is TGTGCCAGCACTCCTAACGCCCCGGCGGGGCAGTTCTTC. The rearrangement links TRBV7-2 to TRBJ2-1, with D possibly being TRBD2 (5 bases). From germline, CDR1 is SGHTA and CDR2 FQGNSA. V gave up 7 bases and J gave up 12 bases, with 19 bases separating them. CDR3 size: 13 residues.

The chain recombines TRBV13 with TRBJ2-5, with TRBD1 identical over 9 bases. V was clipped by 0 bases and J by 5 bases; unmatched bases: 4. This CDR3 is 15 amino acids long. Germline loops: CDR1 PRHDT, CDR2 FYEKMQ (reference sequence). The CDR3: CASSLGPTGGETQYF. CDR3 bases: TGTGCCAGCAGCTTAGGCCCGACAGGGGGGGAGACCCAGTACTTC.

The rearrangement joins TRBV19 to TRBJ1-5; D call uncertain. In germline, CDR1 is LNHDA, CDR2 SQIVND (reference sequence). The ends were cut back, 4 bases at V and 0 bases at J, with 4 bases in the middle. The CDR3 consists of 13 residues. CDR3 nucleotides: TGTGCCAGTAGTAGAGTTAGCAATCAGCCCCAGCATTTT. Its translation is CASSRVSNQPQHF.

The genes are TRBV9 and TRBJ1-3; D uncertain. The CDR3 has 17 residues. V shed 0 bases and J shed 0 bases, with 13 bases lying between them. Germline V gene lookup returns CDR1 SGDLS and CDR2 YYNGEE. The CDR3 DNA reads TGTGCCAGCAGCGTAGCTCCTGAAACATTCTCTGGAAACACCATATATTTT. This codes for CASSVAPETFSGNTIYF.

The chain has TRBV7-8 and TRBJ2-3; 11 nucleotides agree with TRBD2. This CDR3 has 16 amino acids. The junction had 4 bases not matched to a gene; V was cut back by 1 base and J by 4 bases. CDR1 SGHVS and CDR2 FQNEAQ come from the germline V gene. In nucleotides, the CDR3 is TGTGCCAGCAGCTTAGTGACTAGCGGGATCGCAGATACGCAGTATTTT. This translates into CASSLVTSGIADTQYF. The full variable domain, completed using reference TRBV7-8 and TRBJ2-3, is GAGVSQSPRYKVAKRGQDVALRCDPISGHVSLFWYQQALGQGPEFLTYFQNEAQLDKSGLPSDRFFAERPEGSVSTLKIQRTQQEDSAVYLCASSLVTSGIADTQYFGPGTRLTVL.

The genes are TRBV28 and TRBJ2-5; D uncertain. Germline V CDR1 and CDR2: MDHEN, SYDVKM. The germline V and J ends were trimmed by 5 bases and 1 base, with 17 bases remaining between them. This CDR3 has 16 amino acids. The CDR3 region has the DNA TGTGCCAGCAGTATCTCCTTGCCGGGTTCCCAAGAGACCCAGTACTTC. It encodes CASSISLPGSQETQYF.

V and J are TRBV6-1 and TRBJ2-7, with D tentatively TRBD1 (5 bases). Germline CDR1 and CDR2: MNHNS and SASEGT. Trimming removed 2 bases at V and 1 base at J, with 12 bases between. CDR3 length: 15 residues. Here the CDR3 DNA reads TGTGCCAGCAGTGAAATGGCAGGGATATCCTACGAGCAGTACTTC. Protein product: CASSEMAGISYEQYF.

CDR3 residues: CASSWNSEGTDTQYF. CDR3 bases: TGCGCCAGCAGTTGGAATAGCGAGGGCACAGATACGCAGTATTTT. The chain combines TRBV5-1 with TRBJ2-3; D perhaps matches TRBD2 (5 bases). The CDR3 sequence is 15 residues long. Germline lookup yields CDR1 SGHRS and CDR2 YFSETQ. Trimming stripped 5 bases from V and 1 base from J, with 14 bases between.

CDR3 sequence reads: CASSLPRTSSYNEQFF. The CDR3 DNA is TGTGCCAGCAGTTTACCCCGGACTAGCTCCTACAATGAGCAGTTCTTC. The chain is built from TRBV28 and TRBJ2-1; 7 bases match TRBD2. CDR3 size: 16 residues. Germline values: CDR1 MDHEN, CDR2 SYDVKM. The V and J ends lost 2 bases and 0 bases, in that order; junction bases with no gene match: 4. Full variable domain (rest looked up from reference TRBV28 and TRBJ2-1): DVKVTQSSRYLVKRTGEKVFLECVQDMDHENMFWYRQDPGLGLRLIYFSYDVKMKEKGDIPEGYSVSREKKERFSLILESASTNQTSMYLCASSLPRTSSYNEQFFGPGTRLTVL.

This chain connects TRBV28 to TRBJ1-1, with D possibly matching TRBD1 (5 bases). Germline assignment: CDR1 MDHEN and CDR2 SYDVKM. V was trimmed by 2 bases and J by 4 bases, leaving 11 bases between them. The CDR3 has 14 residues. CDR3 loop: CASSLPGGSTEAFF. CDR3 sequence (DNA): TGTGCCAGCAGTTTACCCGGGGGGAGCACTGAAGCTTTCTTT.

The V and J genes are TRBV6-6 and TRBJ2-7; the D is unclear. The CDR3 extends over 15 amino acids. Germline V lookup: CDR1 MNHNY, CDR2 SVGAGI (reference sequence). V was cut by 0 bases and J by 4 bases, with 13 bases left in between. CDR3 bases: TGTGCCAGCAGTTACTCCTCCTCCTGGAGTTACGAGCAGTACTTC. This encodes CASSYSSSWSYEQYF.

This rearrangement joins TRBV9 to TRBJ1-1; D is possibly TRBD1 (5 bases). The V end was cut by 10 bases, the J end by 2 bases, with 15 bases between. CDR1 and CDR2 (germline): SGDLS, YYNGEE. This CDR3 has 13 residues. As DNA, the CDR3 is TGTGCCTCCCGGGGGGGACCTAACACTGAAGCTTTCTTT. As protein: CASRGGPNTEAFF. Supplemented by reference TRBV9 and TRBJ1-1, the full variable domain reads DSGVTQTPKHLITATGQRVTLRCSPRSGDLSVYWYQQSLDQGLQFLIQYYNGEERAKGNILERFSAQQFPDLHSELNLSSLELGDSALYFCASRGGPNTEAFFGQGTRLTVV.

The rearrangement joins TRBV7-9 to TRBJ1-3, with TRBD1 as a possible D gene (6 bases). Trimming took 6 bases from V and 0 from J, leaving 12 bases between them. CDR3 length equals 15 residues. Germline CDR1 and CDR2: SEHNR and FQNEAQ (reference sequence). The CDR3 region has the DNA TGTGCCAGCAGGCCTACAGGGAGCTCTGGAAACACCATATATTTT. Protein product: CASRPTGSSGNTIYF.

V gene TRBV5-4 combines with J gene TRBJ2-3, with TRBD1 matching over 8 bases. The CDR3 covers 12 residues. V trimming: 4 bases; J trimming: 13 bases; junction bases outside the gene matches: 8. Per germline, CDR1 SGHNT and CDR2 YYREEE (reference sequence). The CDR3 protein is CASSDRQGNEYF. CDR3 DNA: TGTGCCAGCAGCGACCGACAGGGGAATGAGTATTTT.

This chain connects TRBV7-3 to TRBJ2-7, with 7 bases that match TRBD1. The CDR3 sequence is 14 residues long. The trim removed 5 bases at V and 6 bases at J, leaving 10 bases unmatched. Germline values: CDR1 SGHTA, CDR2 FQGTGA. The CDR3: CASSKTGTALEQYF. The CDR3 bases are TGTGCCAGCAGCAAAACCGGGACAGCACTCGAGCAGTACTTC.

This clone was seen a single time. The chain joins TRBV18 to TRBJ2-4; perhaps TRBD1 as D (5 bases). Trimming left V 1 base short and J 0 bases short, with 13 bases between. Germline V gives CDR1 KGHSH, CDR2 LQKENI. The CDR3 has 17 residues. The CDR3 region has the DNA TGTGCCAGCTCACCACTAACAGGAGTACTAGCCAAAAACATTCAGTACTTC. It translates to CASSPLTGVLAKNIQYF.

A few counts support this clone. The V gene is TRBV7-9, the J gene TRBJ2-1; TRBD2 agrees at 8 bases. In germline, CDR1 is SEHNR, CDR2 FQNEAQ (reference sequence). J gave up 6 bases and V 5 bases, and 15 bases lay outside the gene matches. The length of the CDR3 is 17 residues. CDR3 protein: CASSLLRIAGSGNEQFF. The CDR3 coding sequence is TGTGCCAGCAGCCTCCTTCGAATAGCGGGATCGGGCAATGAGCAGTTCTTC. The full variable domain, its missing parts supplied by reference TRBV7-9 and TRBJ2-1, is DTGVSQNPRHKITKRGQNVTFRCDPISEHNRLYWYRQTLGQGPEFLTYFQNEAQLEKSRLLSDRFSAERPKGSFSTLEIQRTEQGDSAMYLCASSLLRIAGSGNEQFFGPGTRLTVL.